The 25 T cell receptor beta chains below come from one sample, sequenced in a study of cytomegalovirus exposure and HLA in healthy donors. PCR primers comprised 60 Vbeta and 13 Jbeta primers. The table came from immunoSEQ multiplex PCR; TCRdb's copy has only in-frame clones and leaves some out. The sample yields about 92,000 clones, around 70% seen once. Sequenced material: PBMCs. Every receptor here comes from a man in his fifties in good health and CMV-seronegative.

The rearrangement joins TRBV25-1 to TRBJ1-1; 9 bases fit TRBD1. This CDR3 contains 14 residues. The J segment lost 4 bases and the V segment lost 8 bases, leaving 8 bases of the junction unmatched. Germline assignment: CDR1 MGHDK and CDR2 SYGVNS. The CDR3 sequence is CASGNRGLGTEAFF. In DNA, the CDR3 is TGTGCCAGCGGAAACAGGGGGCTAGGCACTGAAGCTTTCTTT.

J is TRBJ2-7 and V is TRBV5-4; D is perhaps TRBD1 (5 bases). Trimming pared 4 bases from V and 3 bases from J, leaving 17 bases between. Germline V gene sequence: CDR1 SGHNT, CDR2 YYREEE (reference sequence). CDR3 length: 15 residues. The CDR3 loop reads CASSHTSDSYYEQYF. The CDR3 bases are TGTGCCAGCAGCCACACCTCCGACAGCTACTACGAGCAGTACTTC. The variable domain in full, completed from reference TRBV5-4 and TRBJ2-7, reads ETGVTQSPTHLIKTRGQQVTLRCSSQSGHNTVSWYQQALGQGPQFIFQYYREEENGRGNFPPRFSGLQFPNYSSELNVNALELDDSALYLCASSHTSDSYYEQYFGPGTRLTVT.

This clone was observed a few times. The chain joins TRBV27 to TRBJ1-1; no clear D gene. V lost 3 bases and J 5 bases, leaving 10 bases between the germline ends. The CDR3 contains 13 residues. Germline V gene lookup returns CDR1 MNHEY and CDR2 SMNVEV (reference sequence). CDR3 in DNA: TGTGCCAGCAGTTTTGTAAGAGGAACTGAAGCTTTCTTT. It is translated as CASSFVRGTEAFF.

This sequence joins TRBV5-1 and TRBJ2-1; D perhaps matches TRBD1 (5 bases). Germline CDR1 and CDR2: SGHRS and YFSETQ. V was clipped by 0 bases and J by 0 bases, with 10 bases between them. CDR3 size: 16 residues. CDR3 sequence (DNA): TGCGCCAGCAGCTTGGGGGGCAGAAGCTCCTACAATGAGCAGTTCTTC. Encoded protein: CASSLGGRSSYNEQFF.

The chain is built from TRBV19 and TRBJ2-5; 8 bases are a match to TRBD2. The J segment lost 2 bases and the V segment lost 3 bases, leaving 8 bases of the junction unmatched. CDR3 size: 16 residues. CDR1 is LNHDA and CDR2 is SQIVND in the germline V gene (reference sequence). The CDR3 DNA reads as TGTGCCAGTAGTATCACAGTAGCGGGACCACAAGAGACCCAGTACTTC. The encoded protein is CASSITVAGPQETQYF.

The V and J genes are TRBV5-1 and TRBJ2-1; 8 positions agree with TRBD1. Germline CDR1 and CDR2: SGHRS and YFSETQ. The CDR3 covers 14 residues. V lost 3 bases and J lost 6; bases outside the gene matches: 5. The CDR3 here is CASSSQGAGNEQFF. CDR3 coding DNA: TGCGCCAGCAGCTCTCAGGGGGCAGGCAATGAGCAGTTCTTC. Variable domain in full (rest from reference TRBV5-1 and TRBJ2-1): KAGVTQTPRYLIKTRGQQVTLSCSPISGHRSVSWYQQTPGQGLQFLFEYFSETQRNKGNFPGRFSGRQFSNSRSEMNVSTLELGDSALYLCASSSQGAGNEQFFGPGTRLTVL.

This clone showed up just a few times. This rearrangement joins TRBV2 to TRBJ1-1, with a weak D call TRBD1 (6 bases). Deletions cut 8 bases from V and 0 bases from J, with 19 bases between. Germline V gene data show CDR1 as SNHLY and CDR2 as FYNNEI. The length of the CDR3 is 16 residues. The CDR3 nucleotides are TGTGCCAGCTCGCCTCACAGGGCGGGTATGAACACTGAAGCTTTCTTT. As protein: CASSPHRAGMNTEAFF.

The chain recombines TRBV27 with TRBJ1-1; TRBD1 agrees at 8 bases. The ends lost 3 bases at V and 4 bases at J; junction bases unmatched: 7. This CDR3 region has 15 residues. Per germline, CDR1 MNHEY and CDR2 SMNVEV (reference sequence). The DNA of the CDR3 is TGTGCCAGCAGTTTGCAGGGGGCGATGGTCACTGAAGCTTTCTTT. This codes for CASSLQGAMVTEAFF.

The V call is TRBV7-2, the J call TRBJ1-4; TRBD1 matches at 7 bases. V lost 5 bases, J lost 0 bases, and 12 bases stayed unmatched. The germline V gene encodes CDR1 SGHTA and CDR2 FQGNSA. CDR3 size: 18 residues. This CDR3 reads CASSRRQGDRPTNEKLFF. The CDR3 nucleotides read TGTGCCAGCAGCCGACGACAGGGAGATCGACCAACTAATGAAAAACTGTTTTTT.

This clone was found a few times. The CDR3 bases are TGCGCCAGCAGCGAACAGGGTGCTGGGGCTGAAGCTTTCTTT. It yields the protein CASSEQGAGAEAFF. The V and J genes are TRBV5-1 and TRBJ1-1, with TRBD1 as a possible D gene (6 bases). Looked up from germline, CDR1 is SGHRS and CDR2 is YFSETQ. The ends were cut back, 4 bases at V and 6 bases at J, with 16 bases in the middle. The CDR3 length is 14 residues.

This clone has only one observation. The genes are TRBV7-9 and TRBJ1-1; possible D gene TRBD1, 5 bases. The CDR3 sequence is 12 residues long. V was pared by 5 bases and J by 7 bases, with 11 bases between. Germline assignment: CDR1 SEHNR and CDR2 FQNEAQ (reference sequence). The CDR3 coding sequence is TGTGCCAGCAGCCCCTCGGGGGGTGAAGCTTTCTTT. Translation gives CASSPSGGEAFF.

The gene calls are TRBV6-1 and TRBJ1-2, with 7 positions matching TRBD1. Germline-derived CDR1 and CDR2 are MNHNS and SASEGT. This CDR3 has 17 amino acids. After removal of 4 bases from V and 2 bases from J, the junction contained 13 bases not matched to a gene. The CDR3 DNA reads TGTGCCAGCAGTGGACCGGGACAGAGGTTCGGGAACTATGGCTACACCTTC. Its translation is CASSGPGQRFGNYGYTF.

The chain is built from TRBV27 and TRBJ2-3, with 8 bases aligning to TRBD2. The CDR3 has 16 residues. V was pared by 0 bases and J by 4 bases, with 6 bases of the junction left unmatched. Germline V CDR1 and CDR2: MNHEY, SMNVEV (reference sequence). CDR3 loop: CASSLSSGRRSDTQYF. The CDR3 DNA sequence: TGTGCCAGCAGTTTATCAAGCGGGAGACGCTCAGATACGCAGTATTTT.

This clone appeared a single time. The V gene is TRBV13, the J gene TRBJ2-5, with D unclear. The length of the CDR3 is 12 residues. Germline-derived CDR1 and CDR2 are PRHDT and FYEKMQ (reference sequence). The V and J ends lost 2 bases and 9 bases respectively, with 10 bases between them. The CDR3 coding sequence is TGTGCCAGCAGCTTAAGCCATTCCCCCCAGTACTTC. Its protein is CASSLSHSPQYF. The full variable domain, rest sourced from reference TRBV13 and TRBJ2-5, is AAGVIQSPRHLIKEKRETATLKCYPIPRHDTVYWYQQGPGQDPQFLISFYEKMQSDKGSIPDRFSAQQFSDYHSELNMSSLELGDSALYFCASSLSHSPQYFGPGTRLLVL.

The chain is built from TRBV2 and TRBJ1-1; 7 positions match TRBD1. This CDR3 is built from 13 residues. CDR1 is SNHLY and CDR2 is FYNNEI in the germline V gene. V was clipped by 11 bases and J by 0 bases; unmatched bases: 6. This chain's CDR3 is CAGKTGLNTEAFF. Here the CDR3 DNA reads TGTGCCGGAAAGACAGGGTTGAACACTGAAGCTTTCTTT.

V and J are TRBV11-3 and TRBJ2-5; 7 bases are shared with TRBD1. J was trimmed by 5 bases and V by 5 bases; bases with no gene match: 8. The CDR3 is 14 amino acids. Germline loops: CDR1 SGHNT, CDR2 YENEEA. In DNA form, the CDR3 reads TGTGCCAGCAGCCTTCACAGGGGCGGGGAGACCCAGTACTTC. As protein: CASSLHRGGETQYF. Together with reference TRBV11-3 and TRBJ2-5, the CDR3 gives the full variable domain: EAGVVQSPRYKIIEKKQPVAFWCNPISGHNTLYWYLQNLGQGPELLIRYENEEAVDDSQLPKDRFSAERLKGVDSTLKIQPAELGDSAVYLCASSLHRGGETQYFGPGTRLLVL.

The chain uses TRBV30 and TRBJ2-7; D is possibly TRBD1 (6 bases). Germline CDR1 and CDR2: GTSNPN and SVGIG (reference sequence). With 2 bases removed from V and 4 bases from J, the gap between germline ends came to 18 bases. The CDR3 spans 15 residues. The CDR3 nucleotides read TGTGCCTGGAGTTACAGGGTCCCTGGACTTTACGAGCAGTACTTC. Protein sequence: CAWSYRVPGLYEQYF.

The chain links TRBV7-9 to TRBJ2-1; 7 bases fit TRBD2. V lost 4 bases, J lost 5 bases, and 14 bases stayed unmatched. The CDR3 is 17 amino acids. The germline V gene has CDR1 SEHNR and CDR2 FQNEAQ (reference sequence). The CDR3: CASSSLWSGIENNEQFF. In nucleotides, the CDR3 is TGTGCCAGCAGCTCCCTGTGGAGCGGGATAGAGAACAATGAGCAGTTCTTC. Variable domain in full (rest from reference TRBV7-9 and TRBJ2-1): DTGVSQNPRHKITKRGQNVTFRCDPISEHNRLYWYRQTLGQGPEFLTYFQNEAQLEKSRLLSDRFSAERPKGSFSTLEIQRTEQGDSAMYLCASSSLWSGIENNEQFFGPGTRLTVL.

The chain recombines TRBV7-2 with TRBJ1-1; D not resolved. The CDR3 has 11 amino acids. CDR1 is SGHTA and CDR2 is FQGNSA in the germline V gene. Trimming removed 6 bases at V and 1 base at J, with 3 bases between. CDR3: CASRRNTEAFF. CDR3 sequence (DNA): TGTGCCAGCAGGAGGAACACTGAAGCTTTCTTT.

This chain links TRBV5-1 with TRBJ1-2, with D unresolved. The germline V gene has CDR1 SGHRS and CDR2 YFSETQ. Trimming removed 4 bases at V and 5 bases at J, with 12 bases between. The CDR3 contains 13 residues. DNA of the CDR3: TGCGCCAGCAGCATCGGTAATGAGTATGGCTACACCTTC. Encoded protein: CASSIGNEYGYTF.

This sequence joins TRBV28 and TRBJ1-5; 7 bases match TRBD1. V shed 6 bases, J shed 1 base, and the junction held 6 bases outside the gene matches. The CDR3 consists of 15 residues. CDR1 MDHEN and CDR2 SYDVKM come from the germline V gene. The CDR3: CASSRGGGSNQPQHF. CDR3 coding DNA: TGTGCCAGCAGCCGAGGGGGCGGGAGCAATCAGCCCCAGCATTTT.

V and J are TRBV29-1 and TRBJ2-2; D unresolved. The CDR3 is 13 residues long. V lost 4 bases, J lost 8 bases, and 14 bases lay in between. Germline assignment: CDR1 SQVTM and CDR2 ANQGSEA. CDR3 sequence reads: CSVVVGSLGELFF. In nucleotides, the CDR3 is TGCAGCGTTGTGGTCGGTTCGTTGGGGGAGCTGTTTTTT.

The chain links TRBV7-3 to TRBJ2-1; 12 positions match TRBD2. In germline, CDR1 is SGHTA, CDR2 FQGTGA. V trimming: 4 bases; J trimming: 4 bases; junction bases outside the gene matches: 2. There are 15 residues in the CDR3. The CDR3, as DNA: TGTGCCAGCAGCTCCCTAGCGGGAGGGTACAATGAGCAGTTCTTC. Amino acids: CASSSLAGGYNEQFF.

The chain carries TRBV5-1 and TRBJ1-2, with 7 bases fitting TRBD1. CDR3 length: 15 amino acids. V trimming: 4 bases; J trimming: 3 bases; junction bases outside the gene matches: 9. From germline, CDR1 is SGHRS and CDR2 YFSETQ. For the CDR3, the DNA is TGCGCCAGCAGCGACCCGACAGGGTCGGACTATGGCTACACCTTC. Translating it yields CASSDPTGSDYGYTF.

This rearrangement joins TRBV6-1 to TRBJ1-2; D is possibly TRBD1 (6 bases). Germline V gene sequence: CDR1 MNHNS, CDR2 SASEGT. V shed 7 bases and J shed 5 bases, with 14 bases lying between them. This CDR3 comprises 13 residues. DNA for the CDR3: TGTGCCAGCACTCAACAGGGTGTATATGGCTACACCTTC. Its translation: CASTQQGVYGYTF.